These T cell receptor beta chains were read from a single sample in a study of T cell responses to AZD1222 COVID-19 vaccine. TCRdb's copy holds only in-frame clones and misses some; the assay was immunoSEQ multiplex PCR. Here the sample spans tens of thousands of clones, over 80% being singletons. Sample: peripheral blood, taken on day 0 of MenACWY control vaccination. The receptors shown here come from an adult in good health. The CDR3 runs from the conserved cysteine through the conserved F or W. Each record gives: D gene, J gene, V gene, clone size, CDR3 DNA, CDR3 protein. D genes are given only for firm matches. The size of a clone is reported for some rows only, either as once, few or many, or as a class for expanded clones.

>.|TRBJ2-1|TRBV3-1/TRBV3-2|.
TGTGCCAGCAGCCGTGGGGAGTCCCTTTACAATGAGCAGTTCTTC
CASSRGESLYNEQFF
>TRBD2|TRBJ2-3|TRBV6-1|.
TGTGCCAGCAGTGTGAGGGGTCCCAGCGGGGGAGGCACAGATACGCAGTATTTT
CASSVRGPSGGGTDTQYF
>TRBD2|TRBJ2-7|TRBV18|.
TGTGCCAGCTCCCAGGAGCCGGCGGGAGGGAACTACGAGCAGTACTTC
CASSQEPAGGNYEQYF
>TRBD1|TRBJ2-7|TRBV9|.
TGTGCCAGCAGCATTAATTACAGGGGCGAGCAGTACTTC
CASSINYRGEQYF
>TRBD2|TRBJ2-2|TRBV2|.
TGTGCCAGCAGCGTTTGGCTAGCGGGAGGGACGAACACCGGGGAGCTGTTTTTT
CASSVWLAGGTNTGELFF
>.|TRBJ2-7|TRBV28|.
TGTGCCAGCAGTAGACCTAAAGGGTTCGATTACGAGCAGTACTTC
CASSRPKGFDYEQYF
>.|TRBJ1-1|TRBV18|.
TGTGCCAGCTCACCACCTGCCGGGCTAGACACTGAAGCTTTCTTT
CASSPPAGLDTEAFF
>TRBD1|TRBJ1-1|TRBV3-1/TRBV3-2|.
TGTGCCAGCAGCTTACGACCTAACAGGGGGAACACTGAAGCTTTCTTT
CASSLRPNRGNTEAFF
>TRBD2|TRBJ2-2|TRBV7-2|once
TGTGCCAGCCGGCCGGGAGCGGGAGGAAATACCGGGGAGCTGTTTTTT
CASRPGAGGNTGELFF
>TRBD1|TRBJ2-1|TRBV6-5|.
TGTGCCAGCAGTTACTCACCCCAAACACCAGGGGGTGAGCAGTTCTTC
CASSYSPQTPGGEQFF
>TRBD1|TRBJ2-3|TRBV7-2|once
TGTGCCAGCAGCCCAACAGGGGCCGCCTACGTAGATACGCAGTATTTT
CASSPTGAAYVDTQYF
>TRBD2|TRBJ2-7|TRBV3-1/TRBV3-2|.
TGTGCCAGCAGCCAAGATCAAGCGGGACCGCTAAACGAGCAGTACTTC
CASSQDQAGPLNEQYF
>TRBD2|TRBJ2-1|TRBV19|.
TGTGCCAGTAGGACCTTTGGCGGGAGGTACGGCATATACAATGAGCAGTTCTTC
CASRTFGGRYGIYNEQFF
>.|TRBJ1-1|TRBV19|.
TGTGCCAGTAGGGGACCGGTCGAAGCTTTCTTT
CASRGPVEAFF
>TRBD2|TRBJ2-1|TRBV4-1|.
TGCGCCAGCAGCCAAGACCGAGCGGGAGTTGTCAATGAGCAGTTCTTC
CASSQDRAGVVNEQFF
>TRBD2|TRBJ2-1|TRBV7-9|.
TGTGCCAGCAGCTTAGCGACTAGCGAGGTGGGACATGAGCAGTTCTTC
CASSLATSEVGHEQFF
>TRBD2|TRBJ2-1|TRBV15|.
TGTGCCACCAGCAGAGATTGGGCCGGGAGGGCCAGGGAGCAGTTCTTC
CATSRDWAGRAREQFF
>.|TRBJ1-3|TRBV5-5|.
TGTGCCAGCAGCCCGCTGGGGGATACCACCATATATTTT
CASSPLGDTTIYF
>.|TRBJ1-1|TRBV5-5|.
TGTGCCAGCAGCTTTCGTGGGGGGAACACTGAAGCTTTCTTT
CASSFRGGNTEAFF
>TRBD2|TRBJ2-1|TRBV7-6|once
TGTGCCAGCAGCTTAGGGGCGGGAGTGGGATCCTACAATGAGCAGTTCTTC
CASSLGAGVGSYNEQFF
>.|TRBJ1-2|TRBV11-2|.
TGTGCCAGCAGCTTAGGTCGATCCGGTGGCTACACCTTC
CASSLGRSGGYTF
>TRBD2|TRBJ2-2|TRBV6-6|once
TGTGCCAGCAGTTACTCGGCTAGCGGGTATACCGGGGAGCTGTTTTTT
CASSYSASGYTGELFF
>.|TRBJ1-1|TRBV6-5|.
TGTGCCAGCAGTTTAGGACAGCCTTACACTGAAGCTTTCTTT
CASSLGQPYTEAFF
>.|TRBJ2-1|TRBV9|.
TGTGCCAGCAGCGTAGCCGGGAGAAATGAGCAGTTCTTC
CASSVAGRNEQFF
>.|TRBJ1-1|TRBV19|few
TGTGCCAGTCAGGGACTGGAGGGGTACTCGGATCGGGAAGCTTTCTTT
CASQGLEGYSDREAFF
>TRBD2|TRBJ2-7|TRBV11-2|.
TGTGCCAGCAGCTTAGATCTCGGACTAGCGGGAGGGGCCTCCCCCCAGTACTTC
CASSLDLGLAGGASPQYF
>TRBD1|TRBJ1-5|TRBV7-9|.
TGTGCCAGCAGCGCGACAGGGGGCAATCAGCCCCAGCATTTT
CASSATGGNQPQHF
>.|TRBJ2-3|TRBV7-2|.
TGTGCCAGCAGCTTTTCGGGGGGCGGTGATACGCAGTATTTT
CASSFSGGGDTQYF
>TRBD1|TRBJ1-2|TRBV7-9|.
TGTGCCAGCAGCCTGGGACAGGGACATGGCTACACCTTC
CASSLGQGHGYTF
>.|TRBJ2-3|TRBV28|.
TGTGCCAGCAGTTTATACAGTCCTCATTATTTT
CASSLYSPHYF
>.|TRBJ1-1|TRBV6-4|.
TGTGCCAGCAGTGAGGGCTTGAACACTGAAGCTTTCTTT
CASSEGLNTEAFF
>TRBD1|TRBJ1-2|TRBV28|.
TGTGCCAGCAGCGAGGGACAGGTCTATGGCTACACCTTC
CASSEGQVYGYTF
>TRBD1|TRBJ1-3|TRBV4-1|.
TGCGCCAGCAGCCACCGGGACAGCGGAAACACCATATATTTT
CASSHRDSGNTIYF
>TRBD2|TRBJ2-3|TRBV28|once
TGTGCCTCTTCTGAGGCTAGCGGGAGCACAGATACGCAGTATTTT
CASSEASGSTDTQYF
>.|TRBJ2-2|TRBV27|.
TGTGCCAGCAGTTTATCGATCCAGGGTCCCCTCCACTCGAACACCGGGGAGCTGTTTTTT
CASSLSIQGPLHSNTGELFF
>.|TRBJ1-1|TRBV7-9|once
TGTGCCAGCAGCTCCCGGAGGACAGTGAACACTGAAGCTTTCTTT
CASSSRRTVNTEAFF
>.|TRBJ1-1|TRBV5-1|.
TGCGCCAGCAGCTTGAGGGCAGGTCCGGACACTGAAGCTTTCTTT
CASSLRAGPDTEAFF
>.|TRBJ1-5|TRBV3-1/TRBV3-2|.
TGTGCCAGCAGCCGAGACAGACCTCCCGTCAATCAGCCCCAGCATTTT
CASSRDRPPVNQPQHF